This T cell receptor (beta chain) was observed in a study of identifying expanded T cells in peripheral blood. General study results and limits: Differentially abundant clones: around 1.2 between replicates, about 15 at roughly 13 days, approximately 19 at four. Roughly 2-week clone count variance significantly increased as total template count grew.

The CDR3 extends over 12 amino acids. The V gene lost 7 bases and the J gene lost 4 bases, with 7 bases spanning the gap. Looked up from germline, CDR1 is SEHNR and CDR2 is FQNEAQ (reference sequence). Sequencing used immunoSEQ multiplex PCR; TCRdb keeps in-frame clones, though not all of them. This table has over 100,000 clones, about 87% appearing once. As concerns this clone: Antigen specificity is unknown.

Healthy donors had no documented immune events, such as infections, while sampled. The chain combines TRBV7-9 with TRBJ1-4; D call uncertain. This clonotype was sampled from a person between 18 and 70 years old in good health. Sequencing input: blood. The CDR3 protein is CASTTDNEKLFF. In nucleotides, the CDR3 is TGTGCCAGCACTACAGATAATGAAAAACTGTTTTTT.